The 6 T cell receptor beta chains below come from one sample, sequenced in a study of blood T cell repertoires in COVID-19. Sequencing was performed with immunoSEQ multiplex PCR; in TCRdb, only in-frame clones are kept and a portion is missing. The data show more than 95,000 clones, approximately 71% seen once. What was sequenced was peripheral blood. All receptors derive from a woman between 70 and 85 years old with acute or convalescent COVID-19.

The chain employs TRBV11-2 and TRBJ1-1; D may be TRBD1 (5 bases). Germline V gene sequence: CDR1 SGHAT, CDR2 FQNNGV. The CDR3 spans 13 residues. The V end lost 3 bases, the J end lost 5 bases, and 10 bases lay between the germline ends. In DNA form, the CDR3 reads TGTGCCAGCAGCTTGGGACTGGGTACTGAAGCTTTCTTT. Protein product: CASSLGLGTEAFF.

The V call is TRBV5-1, the J call TRBJ2-1, with 14 bases lining up with TRBD2. Trimming cost V 3 bases and J 4 bases; bases outside gene matches: 3. Germline V gene data show CDR1 as SGHRS and CDR2 as YFSETQ. There are 16 residues in the CDR3. CDR3 sequence reads: CASSYGTSGRYNEQFF. The CDR3 DNA reads TGCGCCAGCAGCTACGGGACTAGCGGGAGATACAATGAGCAGTTCTTC.

For this clone: The identical CDR3 is also encoded by other nucleotide sequences in the sample. This chain uses TRBV6-5 with TRBJ2-3, with a tentative D call TRBD2 (5 bases). From germline, CDR1 is MNHEY and CDR2 SVGAGI. Trimming removed 2 bases from V and 3 bases from J, with 12 bases in between. The length of the CDR3 is 15 residues. CDR3 in amino acids: CASSYGSLRTDTQYF. The CDR3 nucleotides read TGTGCCAGCAGTTACGGGAGTTTGAGGACAGATACGCAGTATTTT.

This clone was detected only once. The CDR3 DNA follows: TGTGCCACCAGCTCCCCCTACAGGGGGTCCGGCTCCTACAATGAGCAGTTCTTC. Translated: CATSSPYRGSGSYNEQFF. The chain links TRBV15 to TRBJ2-1; 8 bases are shared with TRBD1. Looked up from germline, CDR1 is LNHNV and CDR2 is YYDKDF (reference sequence). CDR3 length: 18 residues. Trimming took 5 bases from V and 0 from J; bases not matched to a gene: 12.

The rearrangement links TRBV28 to TRBJ1-5, with a tentative D call TRBD1 (6 bases). The CDR3 totals 15 residues. V lost 6 bases and J 9 bases, leaving 21 bases between the germline ends. Germline CDR1 is MDHEN and CDR2 is SYDVKM. Here the CDR3 DNA reads TGTGCCAGCAGCTGGGGGGGCGATGGGGGCCCGCCCCAGCATTTT. Its protein product is CASSWGGDGGPPQHF.

The CDR3 bases are TGTGCCAGCAGCTTGGCCGGGGGAGGTACGCAGTATTTT. This sequence encodes CASSLAGGGTQYF. V and J are TRBV5-4 and TRBJ2-3; possible D gene TRBD2, 6 bases. The CDR3 runs to 13 residues. The V end was cut by 0 bases, the J end by 8 bases, with 10 bases between. Germline V lookup: CDR1 SGHNT, CDR2 YYREEE (reference sequence).